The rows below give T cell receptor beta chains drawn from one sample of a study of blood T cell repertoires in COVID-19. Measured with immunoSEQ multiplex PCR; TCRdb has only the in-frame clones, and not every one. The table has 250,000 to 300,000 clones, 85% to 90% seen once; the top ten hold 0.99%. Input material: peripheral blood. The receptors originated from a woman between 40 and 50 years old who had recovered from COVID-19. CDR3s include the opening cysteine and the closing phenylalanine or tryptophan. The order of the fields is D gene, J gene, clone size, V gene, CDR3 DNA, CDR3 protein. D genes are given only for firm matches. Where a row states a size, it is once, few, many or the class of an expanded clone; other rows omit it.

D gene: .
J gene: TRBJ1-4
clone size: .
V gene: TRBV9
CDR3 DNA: TGTGCCAGCAGCGTAGGTCCGGGTCGGGATGAAAAACTGTTTTTT
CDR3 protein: CASSVGPGRDEKLFF

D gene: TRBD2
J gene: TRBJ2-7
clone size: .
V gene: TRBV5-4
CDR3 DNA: TGTGCCAGCAGCCCGGGGGGTGTCCACGAGCAGTACTTC
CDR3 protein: CASSPGGVHEQYF

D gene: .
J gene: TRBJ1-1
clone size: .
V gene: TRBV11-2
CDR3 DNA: TGTGCCAGCAGCCCCGGGACGGGGGTGACCACTGAAGCTTTCTTT
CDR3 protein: CASSPGTGVTTEAFF

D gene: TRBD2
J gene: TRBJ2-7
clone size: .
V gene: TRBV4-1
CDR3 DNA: TGCGCCAGCAGCCAACAGGGGACTAGCGGGAGCTACGAGCAGTACTTC
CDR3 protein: CASSQQGTSGSYEQYF

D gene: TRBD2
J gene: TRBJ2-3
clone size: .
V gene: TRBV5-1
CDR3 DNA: TGCGCCAGCAGCGCTGGACTAGCGGGAGTGGGGCCAGATACGCAGTATTTT
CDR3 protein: CASSAGLAGVGPDTQYF

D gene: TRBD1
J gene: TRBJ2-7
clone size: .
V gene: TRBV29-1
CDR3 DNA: TGCAGCGTTGAAGGCAGGGGGACCTACGAGCAGTACTTC
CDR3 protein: CSVEGRGTYEQYF

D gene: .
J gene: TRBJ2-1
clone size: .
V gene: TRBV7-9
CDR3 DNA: TGTGCCAGCAGCTTAGCTGGGGCTTACGGAAGCTCCTACAATGAGCAGTTCTTC
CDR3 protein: CASSLAGAYGSSYNEQFF

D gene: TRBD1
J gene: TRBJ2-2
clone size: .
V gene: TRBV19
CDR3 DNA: TGTGCCAGTAGTATAGCGGCCGGGACAGCTGCGAACACCGGGGAGCTGTTTTTT
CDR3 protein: CASSIAAGTAANTGELFF

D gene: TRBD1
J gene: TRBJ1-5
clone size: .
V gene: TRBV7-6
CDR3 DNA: TGTGCCAGCAGCTTGGGGACAGGGTTTTATCAGCCCCAGCATTTT
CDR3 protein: CASSLGTGFYQPQHF

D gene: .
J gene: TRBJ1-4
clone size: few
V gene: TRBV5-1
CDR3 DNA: TGCGCCAGCAGGGAGACCGTTGCAACTAATGAAAAACTGTTTTTT
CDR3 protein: CASRETVATNEKLFF

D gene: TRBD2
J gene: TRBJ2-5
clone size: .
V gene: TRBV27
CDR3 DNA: TGTGCCAGCAGCCGGACTAGCGGGGCCGCTCCCGTATACTTC
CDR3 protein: CASSRTSGAAPVYF

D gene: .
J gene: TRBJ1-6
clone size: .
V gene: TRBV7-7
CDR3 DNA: TGTGCTAGCAGCTTGGGGGGTACCTCTGAGAATTCACCCCTCCACTTT
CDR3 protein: CASSLGGTSENSPLHF

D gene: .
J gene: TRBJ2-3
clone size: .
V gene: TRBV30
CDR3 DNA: TGTGCCTGGAGTGTACCGGCAGGAAACACAGATACGCAGTATTTT
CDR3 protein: CAWSVPAGNTDTQYF

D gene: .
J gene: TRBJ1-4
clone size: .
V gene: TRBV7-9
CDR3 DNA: TGTGCCAGCAGCTATCCCGGTGAAAAACTGTTTTTT
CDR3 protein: CASSYPGEKLFF

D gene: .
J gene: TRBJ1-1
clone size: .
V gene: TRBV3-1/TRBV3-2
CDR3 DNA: TGTGCCAGCAGCCCGCTTCACAGCGGGAACCCTGAAGCTTTCTTT
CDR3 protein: CASSPLHSGNPEAFF

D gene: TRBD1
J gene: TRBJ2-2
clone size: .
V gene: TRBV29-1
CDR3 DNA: TGCAGCGTTGATGACAGGGTTGGCACCGGGGAGCTGTTTTTT
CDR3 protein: CSVDDRVGTGELFF

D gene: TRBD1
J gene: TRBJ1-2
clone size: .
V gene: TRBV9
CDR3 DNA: TGTGCCAGCAGCGCCCACAGGGGCTATGGCTACACCTTC
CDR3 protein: CASSAHRGYGYTF

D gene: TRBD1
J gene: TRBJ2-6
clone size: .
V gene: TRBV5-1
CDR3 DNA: TGCGCCAGCAGCTGGGGGGACAGGGGCTTTTCTGGGGCCAACGTCCTGACTTTC
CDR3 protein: CASSWGDRGFSGANVLTF

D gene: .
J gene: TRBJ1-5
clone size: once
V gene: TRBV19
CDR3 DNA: TGTGCCAGTAGACCGGGCCGACAGGTCCCCGGGGCCCCTAATCAGCCCCAGCATTTT
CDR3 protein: CASRPGRQVPGAPNQPQHF

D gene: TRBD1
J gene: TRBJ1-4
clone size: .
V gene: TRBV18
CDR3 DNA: TGTGCCAGCTCACCTCGGGACAGGGGTGAAAAACTGTTTTTT
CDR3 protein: CASSPRDRGEKLFF

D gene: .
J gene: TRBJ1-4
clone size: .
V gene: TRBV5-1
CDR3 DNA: TGCGCCAGCAGCTTGAGGCAGGGCGAAAAACTGTTTTTT
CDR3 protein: CASSLRQGEKLFF

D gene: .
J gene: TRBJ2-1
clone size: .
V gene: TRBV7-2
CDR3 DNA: TGTGCCAGCAGCCAATTAGGGGGACCCCCCGGGGCGCAGTTCTTC
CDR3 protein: CASSQLGGPPGAQFF

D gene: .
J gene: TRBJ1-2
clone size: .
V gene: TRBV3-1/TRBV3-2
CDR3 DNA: TGTGCCAGCAGCCAAGCTTCAGGGGCCTATGGCTACACCTTC
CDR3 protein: CASSQASGAYGYTF

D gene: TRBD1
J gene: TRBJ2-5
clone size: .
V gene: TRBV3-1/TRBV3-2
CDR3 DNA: TGTGCCAGCAGCCGCACAGGGGGCCCAGTGGAGACCCAGTACTTC
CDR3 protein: CASSRTGGPVETQYF

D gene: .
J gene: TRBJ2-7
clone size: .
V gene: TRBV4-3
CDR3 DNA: TGCGCCAGCAGCCAAGATCTGTCGTCCTACGAGCAGTACTTC
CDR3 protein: CASSQDLSSYEQYF

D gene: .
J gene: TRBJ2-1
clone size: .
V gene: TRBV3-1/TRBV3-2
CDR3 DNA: TGTGCCAGCAGCCAAGCTCGTGAGCAGTTCTTC
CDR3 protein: CASSQAREQFF

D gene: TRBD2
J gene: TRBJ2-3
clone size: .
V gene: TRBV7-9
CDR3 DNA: TGTGCCAGCAGCTTGTTCGCCCTAGGGACTAGCGGGAGGACAGATACGCAGTATTTT
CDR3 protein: CASSLFALGTSGRTDTQYF

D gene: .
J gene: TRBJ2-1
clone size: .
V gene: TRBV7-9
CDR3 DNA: TGTGCCAGCAGCCCATACTACGATGAGCAGTTCTTC
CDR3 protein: CASSPYYDEQFF

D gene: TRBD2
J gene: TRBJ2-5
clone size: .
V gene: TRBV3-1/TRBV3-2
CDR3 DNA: TGTGCCAGCAGCCGGGTGGGAGGGCGAGAGACCCAGTACTTC
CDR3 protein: CASSRVGGRETQYF

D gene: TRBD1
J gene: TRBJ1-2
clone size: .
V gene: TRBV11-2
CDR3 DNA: TGTGCCAGCAGCGCCTACAGGGGATCTGGCTACACCTTC
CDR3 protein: CASSAYRGSGYTF

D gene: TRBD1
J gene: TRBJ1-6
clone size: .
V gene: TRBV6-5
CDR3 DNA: TGTGCCAGCAGCCCGGGACAGGGTGTTTCACCCCTCCACTTT
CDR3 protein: CASSPGQGVSPLHF